The entry below describes one T cell receptor beta chain. The antigen is undetermined. The primer mix had 60 Vbeta and 13 Jbeta primers. Generated by immunoSEQ multiplex PCR, the TCRdb table keeps only in-frame clones and is missing some. The repertoire holds roughly 130,000 clones, about 80% seen once, with approximately 2% in the top ten. The data are from a study of cytomegalovirus exposure and HLA in healthy donors. Overall study: Early released data comprised 80 million or so unique TCRs from HLA-typed donors.

Study-wide points: Investigators reported over 150 TCR beta chains as tied to cytomegalovirus. In a later analysis, at a false discovery rate of 0.05, roughly 17,000 TCR beta sequences were associated with HLA alleles.

The origin of this receptor is a man aged 18-30 years in good health and CMV-seronegative. The sample consisted of PBMCs.

The CDR3 DNA follows: TGTGCCATCGGGCCCACCGATGAGCAGTTCTTC. Protein sequence: CAIGPTDEQFF. The V call is TRBV10-3, the J call TRBJ2-1, with D unresolved. Germline V gene data show CDR1 as ENHRY and CDR2 as SYGVKD. The CDR3 runs 11 residues. V was clipped by 8 bases and J by 8 bases, with 10 bases between them.